This note documents a single T cell receptor beta chain sequence. The antigen it recognizes is unknown. There are no base qualities to consult, and no much larger clone falls within one base. Including cysteine and phenylalanine, the CDR3 has 14 amino acids. Only the CDR3 DNA is retained, 42 bases long and in frame from the first base. Germline trimming amounts to 0 bases on V and 4 bases on J, with 4 as the count of junction bases outside the gene matches. Taken from the germline V gene (reference sequence), the CDR1 and CDR2 loops are GTSNPN and SVGIG. At diagnosis, tumor, uninvolved tumor-adjacent lung and peripheral blood were collected and then preserved as a mix of FFPE and fresh-frozen material. For TCR repertoire profiling, blood samples were analyzed as peripheral blood mononuclear cells. The data stem from a study of T cells in localized non-small cell lung cancer (dated by TCRdb to 2018 to 2020). A note on the overall study: T cell repertoires of 200 to 250 early-stage NSCLC patients were analyzed, with tumors being compared against uninvolved tumor-adjacent lungs. NSCLC patients had a mean age of roughly 66 years, and 129 were male and about 98 female. The cohort was made up of hundreds of treatment-naive NSCLC patients whose localized lung tumors had been resected. General findings and caveats noted by the study authors: Uninvolved tumor-adjacent lung showed the highest T cell clonality, higher than tumor, which suggests more focused antigenic responses in the adjacent lung. Because multi-region tumor sequencing was not done, intratumor heterogeneity could not be ruled out. A median of roughly 50 of the top 100 tumor clones turned up in the paired uninvolved adjacent lung, and some 28 of those clones also ranked among the top 100 of that same adjacent lung. Since the design was exploratory, TCR variables were selected using unadjusted p-values with no false-discovery rate correction. Higher T cell density in blood was associated with longer overall survival, whereas higher clonality in adjacent lung was associated with shorter survival.

The immunoSEQ Assay was used to sequence TCR beta CDR3 regions from DNA. As for the original processing: To compute T cell density, TCR beta template counts were normalized to usable DNA, which was estimated by amplifying housekeeping genes. Using the preseqR package, richness was estimated by extrapolating to 120,000 templates for tissue samples and 400,000 templates for PBMC samples. Clonality was taken to be one minus Pielou's evenness. Differential abundance testing on productive amino-acid clonotypes, with a minimum total count of 5 and an alpha of 0.1, was used to identify tissue-enriched TCRs. The Jaccard Index and the Morisita Overlap Index were used to measure how much the repertoires overlapped between compartments. GLIPH grouped TCR beta CDR3s together with public tetramer-defined viral CDR3s, and a viral motif had to include at least three viral sequences and show V-gene enrichment. Drawn from immuneACCESS, this table holds only the in-frame rearrangements with V and J called that TCRdb kept. Clones are partly lost; checked studies trace under half to an unresolved V gene and leave the rest unexplained. The V and J calls and clone size were taken over from that table, and D and trimming were inferred from the DNA. A total of 50,000 to 70,000 clones appear in this sample, about nine tenths of them only once. Just under 20% of the sample is held by the ten biggest clonotypes.

This chain is built from TRBV30 and TRBJ2-7; TRBD1 lines up with 9 middle nucleotides. Source: peripheral blood, taken before any cancer treatment. The TCR originated in a man aged 40-75 years with stage I lung adenocarcinoma. In nucleotide form, the sequence is TGTGCCTGGAGTGTCGGGACAGGGCTTTACGAGCAGTACTTC. Its amino acids are CAWSVGTGLYEQYF.